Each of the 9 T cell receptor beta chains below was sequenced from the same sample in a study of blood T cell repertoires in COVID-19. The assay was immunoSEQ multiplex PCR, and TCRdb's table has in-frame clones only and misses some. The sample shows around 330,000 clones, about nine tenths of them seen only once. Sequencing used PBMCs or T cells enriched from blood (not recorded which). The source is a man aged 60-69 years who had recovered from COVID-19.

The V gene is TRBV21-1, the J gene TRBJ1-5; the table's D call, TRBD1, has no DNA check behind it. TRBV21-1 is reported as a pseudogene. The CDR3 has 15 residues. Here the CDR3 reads CASSWGDRGNQPQHF. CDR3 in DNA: TGTGCCAGCAGCTGGGGGGACAGGGGCAATCAGCCCCAGCATTTT.

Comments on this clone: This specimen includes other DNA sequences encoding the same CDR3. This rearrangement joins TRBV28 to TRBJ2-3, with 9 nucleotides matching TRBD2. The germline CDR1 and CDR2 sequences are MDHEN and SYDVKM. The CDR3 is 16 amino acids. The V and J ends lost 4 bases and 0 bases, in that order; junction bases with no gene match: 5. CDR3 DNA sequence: TGTGCCAGCAGTTCCCTAGCGGGATCCAGCACAGATACGCAGTATTTT. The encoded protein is CASSSLAGSSTDTQYF. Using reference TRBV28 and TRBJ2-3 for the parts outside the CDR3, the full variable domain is DVKVTQSSRYLVKRTGEKVFLECVQDMDHENMFWYRQDPGLGLRLIYFSYDVKMKEKGDIPEGYSVSREKKERFSLILESASTNQTSMYLCASSSLAGSSTDTQYFGPGTRLTVL.

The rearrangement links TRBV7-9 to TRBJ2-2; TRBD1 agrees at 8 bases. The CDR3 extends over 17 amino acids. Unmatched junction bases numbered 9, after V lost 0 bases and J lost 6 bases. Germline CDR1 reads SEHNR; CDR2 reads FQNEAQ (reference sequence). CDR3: CASSLAPPGGKAGELFF. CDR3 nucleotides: TGTGCCAGCAGCTTAGCCCCCCCAGGGGGCAAGGCCGGGGAGCTGTTTTTT.

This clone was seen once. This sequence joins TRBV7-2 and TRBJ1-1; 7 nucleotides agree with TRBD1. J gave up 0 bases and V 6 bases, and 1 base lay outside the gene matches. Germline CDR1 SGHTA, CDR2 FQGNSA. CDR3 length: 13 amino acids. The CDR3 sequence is CASRGQLNTEAFF. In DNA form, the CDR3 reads TGTGCCAGCAGGGGACAGTTGAACACTGAAGCTTTCTTT.

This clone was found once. Here the CDR3 reads CASSLDGVNEAFF. The CDR3, as DNA: TGCGCCAGCAGCTTAGACGGGGTAAATGAAGCTTTCTTT. The rearrangement links TRBV5-1 to TRBJ1-1; D is ambiguous. From germline, CDR1 is SGHRS and CDR2 YFSETQ. Trimming left V 2 bases short and J 7 bases short, with 12 bases between. The CDR3 contains 13 residues. Full variable domain (rest looked up from reference TRBV5-1 and TRBJ1-1): KAGVTQTPRYLIKTRGQQVTLSCSPISGHRSVSWYQQTPGQGLQFLFEYFSETQRNKGNFPGRFSGRQFSNSRSEMNVSTLELGDSALYLCASSLDGVNEAFFGQGTRLTVV.

Here the CDR3 reads CSVLDTLGTEAFF. CDR3 nucleotide sequence: TGCAGCGTTTTGGACACCCTGGGCACTGAAGCTTTCTTT. The chain joins TRBV29-1 to TRBJ1-1, with D perhaps TRBD1 (5 bases). The CDR3 loop spans 13 amino acids. The V end lost 5 bases, the J end lost 4 bases, and 14 bases lay between the germline ends. The germline V gene has CDR1 SQVTM and CDR2 ANQGSEA.

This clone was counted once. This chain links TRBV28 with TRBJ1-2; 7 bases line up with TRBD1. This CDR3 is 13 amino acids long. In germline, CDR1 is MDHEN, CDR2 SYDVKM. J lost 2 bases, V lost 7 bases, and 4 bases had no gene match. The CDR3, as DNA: TGTGCCAGCACCGGGACAGCGAACTATGGCTACACCTTC. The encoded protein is CASTGTANYGYTF.

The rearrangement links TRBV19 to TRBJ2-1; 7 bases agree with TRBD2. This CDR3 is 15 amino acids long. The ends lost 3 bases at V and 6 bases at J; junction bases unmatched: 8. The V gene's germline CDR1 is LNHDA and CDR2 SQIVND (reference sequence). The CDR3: CASSMAGELGNEQFF. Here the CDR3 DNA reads TGTGCCAGTAGTATGGCGGGAGAGCTGGGCAATGAGCAGTTCTTC.

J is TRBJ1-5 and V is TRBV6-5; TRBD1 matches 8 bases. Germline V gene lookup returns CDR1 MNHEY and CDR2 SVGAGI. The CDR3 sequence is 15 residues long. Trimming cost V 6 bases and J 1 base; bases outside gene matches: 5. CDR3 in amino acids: CASRQTGVSNQPQHF. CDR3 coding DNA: TGTGCCAGCAGGCAGACAGGGGTGAGCAATCAGCCCCAGCATTTT.